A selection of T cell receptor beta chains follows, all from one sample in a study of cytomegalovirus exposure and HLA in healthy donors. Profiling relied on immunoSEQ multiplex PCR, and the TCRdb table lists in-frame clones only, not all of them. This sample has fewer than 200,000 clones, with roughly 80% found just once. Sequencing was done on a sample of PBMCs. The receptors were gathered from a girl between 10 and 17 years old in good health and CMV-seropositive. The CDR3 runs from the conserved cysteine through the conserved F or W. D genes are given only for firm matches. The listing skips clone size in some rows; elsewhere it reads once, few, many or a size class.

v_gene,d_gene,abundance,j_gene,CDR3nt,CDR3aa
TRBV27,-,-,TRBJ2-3,TGTGCCAGCAGTTCCTCGGCAGGGGTTGACAAGGACACAGATACGCAGTATTTT,CASSSSAGVDKDTDTQYF
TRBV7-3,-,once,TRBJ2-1,TGTGCCAGCAGCCAAAGTTGGGGCTCCCCGGGGCAGTTCTTC,CASSQSWGSPGQFF
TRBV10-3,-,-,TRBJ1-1,TGTGCCACTCGACACCGTACTGGGAACACTGAAGCTTTCTTT,CATRHRTGNTEAFF
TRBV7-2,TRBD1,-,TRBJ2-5,TGTGCCAGCAGCGCCCCTCCGGGACAGACGTACCAAGAGACCCAGTACTTC,CASSAPPGQTYQETQYF
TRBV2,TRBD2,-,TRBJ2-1,TGTGCCAGCAGTGGAAGCCTAGCGGGGCGATACAATGAGCAGTTCTTC,CASSGSLAGRYNEQFF
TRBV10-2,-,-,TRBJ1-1,TGCGCCAGCAGTGAGCGGTGGGGGGCAGGGAGGGGCACTGAAGCTTTCTTT,CASSERWGAGRGTEAFF
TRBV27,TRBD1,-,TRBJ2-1,TGTGCCAGCAGTCTGACAGGGGGGCCTGAGCAGTTCTTC,CASSLTGGPEQFF
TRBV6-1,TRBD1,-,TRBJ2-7,TGTGCCAGCAGTGAAGCGCCGGGACAGGGGGCCGGCTCTTACGAGCAGTACTTC,CASSEAPGQGAGSYEQYF
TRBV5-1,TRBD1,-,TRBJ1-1,TGCGCCAGCAGCTTTAGGGACAGGGAGAAATTGAACACTGAAGCTTTCTTT,CASSFRDREKLNTEAFF
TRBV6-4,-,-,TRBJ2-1,TGTGCCAGCAGTGACTCGAAGAGGAGGAATAGCTCCTACAATGAGCAGTTCTTC,CASSDSKRRNSSYNEQFF
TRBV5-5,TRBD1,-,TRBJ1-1,TGTGCCAGCAGGCCCGGGACAGAGAACACTGAAGCTTTCTTT,CASRPGTENTEAFF
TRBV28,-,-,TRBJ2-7,TGTGCCAGCAGCTCCCTTACCTACGAGCAGTACTTC,CASSSLTYEQYF
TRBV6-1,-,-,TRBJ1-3,TGTGCCAGCAGTGGGGGTCTGGGGCCTGGAAACACCATATATTTT,CASSGGLGPGNTIYF
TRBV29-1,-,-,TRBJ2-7,TGCAGCGTTGGAGGGAGACATAATCGTCCCCACGAGCAGTACTTC,CSVGGRHNRPHEQYF
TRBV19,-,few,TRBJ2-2,TGTGCCAGTAGTATCCCATCCGTGACAGAACACGAGAACCCTAACACCGGGGAGCTGTTTTTT,CASSIPSVTEHENPNTGELFF
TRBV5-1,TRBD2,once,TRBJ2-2,TGCGCCAGCAGCTTAGAAGGAGGGACTATTAACACCGGGGAGCTGTTTTTT,CASSLEGGTINTGELFF
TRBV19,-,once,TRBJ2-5,TGTGCCAGTAGTAGGTCGCCCCGGAGGGGTGAGACCCAGTACTTC,CASSRSPRRGETQYF
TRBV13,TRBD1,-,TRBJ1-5,TGTGCCAGCAGCTTGGGCAGGGGGCTGTATCAGCCCCAGCATTTT,CASSLGRGLYQPQHF
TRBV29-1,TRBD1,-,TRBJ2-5,TGCAGCGTCGAAAGGTGGGGACAGGGACTCCAAGAGACCCAGTACTTC,CSVERWGQGLQETQYF
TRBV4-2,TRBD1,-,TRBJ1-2,TGTGCCAGCAGCGGACGGACAGGAGCTCTCTATGGCTACACCTTC,CASSGRTGALYGYTF
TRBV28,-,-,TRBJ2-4,TGTGCCAGCAGTTTAGTCATTGGCCCGCAAGCCAAAAACATTCAGTACTTC,CASSLVIGPQAKNIQYF
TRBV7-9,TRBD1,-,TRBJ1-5,TGTGCCAGCAGCCGTGGACAGGGACCTTCGGAGCCCCAGCATTTT,CASSRGQGPSEPQHF
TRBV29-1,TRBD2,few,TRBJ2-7,TGCAGCGTTGAAGTGGGGGGGGATGACGAGCAGTACTTC,CSVEVGGDDEQYF
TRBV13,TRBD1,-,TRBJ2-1,TGTGCCAGCAGCTTAGGCCAGGGGGCGCCGAATGAGCAGTTCTTC,CASSLGQGAPNEQFF
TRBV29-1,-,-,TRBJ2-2,TGCAGCGTTGAAGAATCGGCAGGGGACACCGGGGAGCTGTTTTTT,CSVEESAGDTGELFF
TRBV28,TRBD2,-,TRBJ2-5,TGTGCCAGCAGGAGTAGCTTAGCGGGAGGGTGGGGAGAGACCCAGTACTTC,CASRSSLAGGWGETQYF
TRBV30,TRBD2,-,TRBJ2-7,TGTGCCTGGAGTGTACAGTTCATACGGACTAGCGGGTACTCCTACGAGCAGTACTTC,CAWSVQFIRTSGYSYEQYF
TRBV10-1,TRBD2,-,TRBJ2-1,TGCGCCAGCAGTGGAGCCAGCGGGGGTTACAATGAGCAGTTCTTC,CASSGASGGYNEQFF
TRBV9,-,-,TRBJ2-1,TGTGCCAGCAGCGTAGCTTTTGGATCTGGAGACAATGAGCAGTTCTTC,CASSVAFGSGDNEQFF
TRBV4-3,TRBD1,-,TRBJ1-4,TGCGCCAGCAGCCAAGATTTCCCGGACAGGGGATTCCCTAATGAAAAACTGTTTTTT,CASSQDFPDRGFPNEKLFF
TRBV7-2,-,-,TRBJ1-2,TGTGCCAGCAGCCTAGGGGCGGCGGGCCTCGGCTATGGCTACACCTTC,CASSLGAAGLGYGYTF
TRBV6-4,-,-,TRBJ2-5,TGTGCCAGCAGTGACGAGGCGGGGTCCCAAGAGACCCAGTACTTC,CASSDEAGSQETQYF
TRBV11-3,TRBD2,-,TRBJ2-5,TGTGCCAGCAGCCAACCGGGACTAGCGGGAAGAGAGACCCAGTACTTC,CASSQPGLAGRETQYF
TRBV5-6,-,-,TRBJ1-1,TGTGCCAGCAGCTTCGACAGGAACACTGAAGCTTTCTTT,CASSFDRNTEAFF
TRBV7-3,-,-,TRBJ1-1,TGTGCCAGCAGCTTAATGGGAGGGACTGAAGCTTTCTTT,CASSLMGGTEAFF
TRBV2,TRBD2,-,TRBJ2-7,TGTGCCAGCAGTGAATTGATAGCGGGAAGGGAGCAGTACTTC,CASSELIAGREQYF
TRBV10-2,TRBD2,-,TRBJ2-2,TGCGCCAGTAGTAGCGGGTTCGCGAACACCGGGGAGCTGTTTTTT,CASSSGFANTGELFF
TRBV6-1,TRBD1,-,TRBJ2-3,TGTGCCAGCAGAAAGGACAGGGTCACAGATACGCAGTATTTT,CASRKDRVTDTQYF
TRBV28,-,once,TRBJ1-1,TGTGCCAGCAGTTTGTTCTCCGGCGGAATAGGCGCTTTCTTT,CASSLFSGGIGAFF
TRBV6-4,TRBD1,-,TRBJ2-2,TGTGCCAGCAACTACTACCGGGACAGGGGGCCCGAGGGCACCGGGGAGCTGTTTTTT,CASNYYRDRGPEGTGELFF
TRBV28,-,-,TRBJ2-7,TGTGCCAGCAGTTTTCCCCCGGACAGTCTCTCCTACGAGCAGTACTTC,CASSFPPDSLSYEQYF
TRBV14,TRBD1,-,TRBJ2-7,TGTGCCAGCAGCCAAACGCTTGGGACAGGGGGCGACGAGCAGTACTTC,CASSQTLGTGGDEQYF
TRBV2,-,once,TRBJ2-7,TGTGCCAGCCCCCGCGACAGGATACTATCCAACGAGCAGTACTTC,CASPRDRILSNEQYF
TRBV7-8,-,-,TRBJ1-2,TGTGCCAGCAGCTTAGTGGGGGCTGACTATGGCTACACCTTC,CASSLVGADYGYTF
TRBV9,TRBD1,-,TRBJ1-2,TGTGCCAGCAGCGTAGGAGGGACAGGAACCGACTATGGCTACACCTTC,CASSVGGTGTDYGYTF
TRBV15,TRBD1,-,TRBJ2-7,TGTGCCACCAGCAGAGATCAGGGGGCCTACGAGCAGTACTTC,CATSRDQGAYEQYF
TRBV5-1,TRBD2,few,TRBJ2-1,TGCGCCAGCAGCTTGGGACTAGCGGGACACTACAATGAGCAGTTCTTC,CASSLGLAGHYNEQFF
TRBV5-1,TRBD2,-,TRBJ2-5,TGCGCCAGCAGCTCGCTAGCGGGAGGAGAGACCCAGTACTTC,CASSSLAGGETQYF
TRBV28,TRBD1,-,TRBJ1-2,TGTGCCAGCAGTTTATCTGGAGGGGGCCGCAACTATGGCTACACCTTC,CASSLSGGGRNYGYTF
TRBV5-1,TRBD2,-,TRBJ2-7,TGCGCCAGCAGCTTACCGGGACTAGCGGGAGGGGGGTACGAGCAGTACTTC,CASSLPGLAGGGYEQYF
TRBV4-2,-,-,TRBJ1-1,TGTGCCAGCAGCCAGGCAACAGGGAACACTGAAGCTTTCTTT,CASSQATGNTEAFF
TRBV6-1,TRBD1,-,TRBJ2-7,TGTGCCAGCCGGGGACAGGGCGACGAGCAGTACTTC,CASRGQGDEQYF
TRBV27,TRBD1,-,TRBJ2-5,TGTGCCAGCAGTCAGGGGGTTGGAGAGACCCAGTACTTC,CASSQGVGETQYF
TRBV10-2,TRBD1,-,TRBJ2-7,TGCGCCAGCAGTGCTCGGACAGGACCCTACGAGCAGTACTTC,CASSARTGPYEQYF
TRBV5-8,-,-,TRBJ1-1,TGTGCCAGCAGCGCGGGCTCGAAAGGGAACACTGAAGCTTTCTTT,CASSAGSKGNTEAFF
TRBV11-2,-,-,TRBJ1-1,TGTGCCAGCAGCGGCCGGGGGGCGGTTGGTGAAGCTTTCTTT,CASSGRGAVGEAFF
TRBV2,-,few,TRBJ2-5,TGTGCCAGCAGTGACCAACAGTTCCAAGAGACCCAGTACTTC,CASSDQQFQETQYF
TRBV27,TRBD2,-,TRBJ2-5,TGTGCCAGCAGTTTGGGCGGGGGGGTCCAAGAGACCCAGTACTTC,CASSLGGGVQETQYF
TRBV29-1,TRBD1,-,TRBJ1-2,TGCAGCGTTGAAGGGGACAGGGGTTATGGCTACACCTTC,CSVEGDRGYGYTF